Shown below are 26 T cell receptor beta chains from a single sample sequenced in a study of beta chain features in type 1 diabetes. The sequenced template was cDNA made from the entire isolated RNA. Sequencing was performed with immunoSEQ multiplex PCR; in TCRdb, only in-frame clones are kept and a portion is missing. Altogether nearly 350,000 clones are present, 7.5% to 9% being singletons, with the ten largest covering under 0.5%. The sample was central memory CD4+ T cells from blood. The receptors come from a young woman in good health.

The chain uses TRBV6-5 and TRBJ1-2, with 8 bases aligning to TRBD1. The length of the CDR3 is 16 residues. The germline V gene encodes CDR1 MNHEY and CDR2 SVGAGI. The V segment lost 0 bases and the J segment 8 bases; nucleotides outside the gene matches: 11. CDR3 region: CASSYSFGGQGGGYTF. In nucleotides, the CDR3 is TGTGCCAGCAGTTACTCGTTCGGTGGACAGGGAGGCGGCTACACCTTC.

About this clone: This CDR3 is also generated by other DNA sequences in the sample. The chain uses TRBV7-9 and TRBJ2-6, with D perhaps TRBD1 or TRBD2 (5 bases each). Deletions cut 5 bases from V and 4 bases from J, with 12 bases between. The germline gives CDR1 SEHNR, CDR2 FQNEAQ (reference sequence). There are 15 residues in the CDR3. The DNA for the CDR3 is TGTGCCAGCAGCCGCGCCGGGACGGGGGCCAACGTCCTGACTTTC. This encodes CASSRAGTGANVLTF.

On this clone itself: Other nucleotide sequences in the sample specify the same CDR3. V usage is TRBV5-1 and J usage is TRBJ2-4, with 11 bases identical to TRBD2. With 0 bases clipped from V and 9 bases from J, the junction kept 8 bases outside the gene matches. Looked up from germline, CDR1 is SGHRS and CDR2 is YFSETQ. This CDR3 contains 16 residues. Here the CDR3 reads CASSLVVAGGGRIQYF. CDR3 in DNA: TGCGCCAGCAGCTTGGTAGTAGCGGGAGGGGGGCGCATTCAGTACTTC.

This clone occurred a few times. The chain combines TRBV4-1 with TRBJ1-4; D remains ambiguous. Germline assignment: CDR1 MGHRA and CDR2 YSYEKL. V was pared by 1 base and J by 8 bases, with 14 bases between. This CDR3 has 15 residues. The chain's CDR3 is CASSQAQGSSEKLFF. The DNA for the CDR3 is TGCGCCAGCAGCCAAGCGCAAGGGAGTAGCGAAAAACTGTTTTTT.

The chain combines TRBV7-9 with TRBJ2-2, with D possibly being TRBD2 (6 bases). Trimming removed 2 bases at V and 4 bases at J, with 11 bases between. This CDR3 has 15 residues. Germline lookup yields CDR1 SEHNR and CDR2 FQNEAQ (reference sequence). The CDR3 region is CASSLPGSVTGELFF. DNA for the CDR3: TGTGCCAGCAGCTTACCCGGGAGTGTCACCGGGGAGCTGTTTTTT. The full variable domain, in which reference TRBV7-9 and TRBJ2-2 provide the parts outside the CDR3, is DTGVSQNPRHKITKRGQNVTFRCDPISEHNRLYWYRQTLGQGPEFLTYFQNEAQLEKSRLLSDRFSAERPKGSFSTLEIQRTEQGDSAMYLCASSLPGSVTGELFFGEGSRLTVL.

This clone was detected many times. The same CDR3 also results from other DNA sequences found in this sample. The DNA for the CDR3 is TGCAGTGCTTCGTTACCCGTTGAGCAGTACTTC. This gives the protein CSASLPVEQYF. The chain joins TRBV20-1 to TRBJ2-7, with D hard to call. In germline, CDR1 is DFQATT, CDR2 SNEGSKA (reference sequence). V lost 5 bases to trimming and J lost 7 bases, with 12 bases between them. This CDR3 comprises 11 residues.

This clone was detected only a few times. For the CDR3, the DNA is TGTGCCAGCAGTATTGACTTATCTAATGAGCAGTTCTTC. Protein product: CASSIDLSNEQFF. The V and J genes are TRBV9 and TRBJ2-1, with no clear D. The ends were cut back, 5 bases at V and 7 bases at J, with 13 bases in the middle. The germline V gene encodes CDR1 SGDLS and CDR2 YYNGEE. The CDR3 runs to 13 residues. Full variable domain (remainder filled in from reference TRBV9 and TRBJ2-1): DSGVTQTPKHLITATGQRVTLRCSPRSGDLSVYWYQQSLDQGLQFLIQYYNGEERAKGNILERFSAQQFPDLHSELNLSSLELGDSALYFCASSIDLSNEQFFGPGTRLTVL.

Details on this clone: At one end, the junction sequence differs from germline, possibly due to a read error. This rearrangement joins TRBV7-7 to TRBJ1-5; D is perhaps TRBD1 (5 bases). This CDR3 comprises 18 residues. The germline V gene encodes CDR1 SSHAT and CDR2 FNYEAQ (reference sequence). Here the CDR3 reads CASSFYRLRLQGNQPQHF. CDR3 DNA: TGTGCTAGCAGCTTTTACAGGTTGCGGCTGCAAGGAAATCAGCCCCAGCATTTT.

In its sample, this clone was seen a few times. The chain joins TRBV7-2 to TRBJ2-4, with D maybe TRBD1 (5 bases). Germline V gives CDR1 SGHTA, CDR2 FQGNSA. CDR3 length: 14 residues. V was pared by 1 base and J by 9 bases, with 13 bases between. This CDR3 is CASSLDRGRGIQYF. The CDR3 coding sequence is TGTGCCAGCAGCTTAGATAGGGGCCGAGGCATTCAGTACTTC. Full variable domain (rest looked up from reference TRBV7-2 and TRBJ2-4): GAGVSQSPSNKVTEKGKDVELRCDPISGHTALYWYRQSLGQGLEFLIYFQGNSAPDKSGLPSDRFSAERTGGSVSTLTIQRTQQEDSAVYLCASSLDRGRGIQYFGAGTRLSVL.

This clone was detected only a few times. The chain combines TRBV19 with TRBJ1-2, with a possible D match to TRBD1 (6 bases). The CDR3 extends over 15 amino acids. CDR1 and CDR2 (germline): LNHDA, SQIVND (reference sequence). V lost 7 bases to trimming and J lost 3 bases, with 18 bases between them. The CDR3 spells CASTKDSLAHYGYTF. CDR3 DNA: TGTGCCAGTACCAAGGACAGTCTTGCTCACTATGGCTACACCTTC. Together with reference TRBV19 and TRBJ1-2, the CDR3 gives the full variable domain: DGGITQSPKYLFRKEGQNVTLSCEQNLNHDAMYWYRQDPGQGLRLIYYSQIVNDFQKGDIAEGYSVSREKKESFPLTVTSAQKNPTAFYLCASTKDSLAHYGYTFGSGTRLTVV.

There are a few counts of this clone. This chain joins TRBV7-3 and TRBJ1-1; no firm D call. V was trimmed by 5 bases and J by 5 bases, leaving 18 bases between them. Germline V gives CDR1 SGHTA, CDR2 FQGTGA. The CDR3 has 15 residues. CDR3 residues: CASSERPGTGTEAFF. DNA of the CDR3: TGTGCCAGCAGCGAGAGACCGGGAACGGGGACTGAAGCTTTCTTT.

The chain has TRBV11-2 and TRBJ2-5, with D unclear. V lost 4 bases to trimming and J lost 2 bases, with 8 bases between them. The CDR3 totals 13 residues. CDR1 SGHAT and CDR2 FQNNGV come from the germline V gene. CDR3 in amino acids: CASSYSGQETQYF. The DNA for the CDR3 is TGTGCCAGCAGCTACTCCGGGCAAGAGACCCAGTACTTC.

In this sample, this clone turned up many times. The chain links TRBV27 to TRBJ2-7; D not certain. Trimming stripped 6 bases from V and 5 bases from J, with 20 bases between. Germline V gives CDR1 MNHEY, CDR2 SMNVEV (reference sequence). This CDR3 is built from 15 residues. The CDR3 loop is CASSPGGVGMNEQYF. In DNA form, the CDR3 reads TGTGCCAGCAGCCCCGGTGGGGTGGGCATGAACGAGCAGTACTTC.

The chain has TRBV14 and TRBJ2-7; D possibly matches TRBD1 or TRBD2 (6 bases each). Trimming left V 1 base short and J 1 base short, with 14 bases between. Germline V gene sequence: CDR1 SGHDN, CDR2 FVKESK. The CDR3 has 16 amino acids. In DNA, the CDR3 is TGTGCCAGCAGCCAAGGAGGGGGGACTCGTTCCTACGAGCAGTACTTC. It yields the protein CASSQGGGTRSYEQYF. Full variable domain (outside the CDR3, taken from reference TRBV14 and TRBJ2-7): EAGVTQFPSHSVIEKGQTVTLRCDPISGHDNLYWYRRVMGKEIKFLLHFVKESKQDESGMPNNRFLAERTGGTYSTLKVQPAELEDSGVYFCASSQGGGTRSYEQYFGPGTRLTVT.

A few counts support this clone. The chain combines TRBV4-3 with TRBJ2-5; 9 nucleotides match TRBD2. The CDR3 consists of 15 residues. V lost 1 base to trimming and J lost 5 bases; unmatched junction nucleotides: 5. CDR1 LGHNA and CDR2 YSLEER come from the germline V gene. CDR3 in DNA: TGCGCCAGCAGCCAAGCCCGCGGGGGGGGCGAGACCCAGTACTTC. It specifies CASSQARGGGETQYF.

This clone has a handful of counts. J is TRBJ1-1 and V is TRBV21-1. TRBV21-1 constitutes a pseudogene. The CDR3 extends over 13 amino acids. CDR3 sequence: CASSKVGGTEAFF. The CDR3 nucleotides are TGTGCCAGCAGCAAAGTGGGGGGGACTGAAGCTTTCTTT.

This clone was observed a handful of times. V usage is TRBV7-2 and J usage is TRBJ2-5; D is undetermined. The V end was cut by 4 bases, the J end by 2 bases, with 11 bases between. This CDR3 has 14 residues. Germline-derived CDR1 and CDR2 are SGHTA and FQGNSA. CDR3 DNA sequence: TGTGCCAGCAGCTATGGAAGGTTTCAAGAGACCCAGTACTTC. It codes for CASSYGRFQETQYF.

The rearrangement uses TRBV11-2 and TRBJ2-1; weak D call: TRBD2 (5 bases). The CDR3 runs to 15 residues. Trimming stripped 4 bases from V and 2 bases from J, with 12 bases between. Germline-derived CDR1 and CDR2 are SGHAT and FQNNGV. The CDR3 protein is CASSYRDPAYNEQFF. The CDR3 DNA reads TGTGCCAGCAGCTACCGGGATCCGGCCTACAATGAGCAGTTCTTC.

This clone came up a few times. This chain links TRBV7-2 with TRBJ2-2; no definite D call. There are 15 residues in the CDR3. Per the germline V gene, CDR1 is SGHTA and CDR2 is FQGNSA. Deletions cut 2 bases from V and 4 bases from J, with 11 bases between. CDR3 bases: TGTGCCAGCAGCTTAAGTAGCTATCTCACCGGGGAGCTGTTTTTT. Translated: CASSLSSYLTGELFF.

Concerning this clone: A read error is possible here, since a much larger clone lies one base away. Distinct nucleotide sequences in the sample also encode this CDR3. This chain joins TRBV11-2 and TRBJ2-1; the D is unclear. Germline-derived CDR1 and CDR2 are SGHAT and FQNNGV. The CDR3 is 11 residues long. V shed 2 bases and J shed 6 bases, with 2 bases lying between them. CDR3: CASSLSNEQFF. The CDR3 DNA is TGTGCCAGCAGCTTATCCAATGAGCAGTTCTTC.

The table lists this clone with a few counts. CDR3 sequence reads: CASSKTGLAGVRLEFF. The CDR3 DNA is TGTGCCAGCAGTAAAACGGGACTAGCGGGAGTGAGGTTGGAGTTCTTC. The V call is TRBV6-6, the J call TRBJ2-1; 14 bases match TRBD2. V trimming: 5 bases; J trimming: 14 bases; junction bases outside the gene matches: 14. The CDR3 covers 16 residues. Germline values: CDR1 MNHNY, CDR2 SVGAGI (reference sequence).

This clone was counted a few times. The V and J genes are TRBV7-2 and TRBJ2-2, with TRBD2 matching 12 bases. CDR3 size: 17 residues. The trim removed 6 bases at V and 2 bases at J, leaving 7 bases unmatched. Germline CDR1 is SGHTA and CDR2 is FQGNSA. CDR3 amino acids: CASRARTSGINTGELFF. The CDR3 DNA follows: TGTGCCAGCAGGGCCCGGACTAGCGGGATCAACACCGGGGAGCTGTTTTTT.

This clone was counted between two and nine times. This chain links TRBV4-1 with TRBJ2-7; 8 bases fit TRBD2. With V trimmed by 0 bases and J by 4 bases, 8 bases remained unmatched. CDR1 MGHRA and CDR2 YSYEKL come from the germline V gene. The CDR3 loop spans 16 amino acids. The CDR3 region has the DNA TGCGCCAGCAGCCAAGATTCCAGCGGGAGTATTTACGAGCAGTACTTC. It specifies CASSQDSSGSIYEQYF.

V usage is TRBV7-8 and J usage is TRBJ2-7, with D hard to call. The CDR3 extends over 15 amino acids. Trimming removed 2 bases from V and 0 bases from J, with 11 bases in between. Per germline, CDR1 SGHVS and CDR2 FQNEAQ. CDR3 in DNA: TGTGCCAGCAGCTTATTGAGCTTCAGCTCCTACGAGCAGTACTTC. It yields the protein CASSLLSFSSYEQYF.

This clone occurred many times. V usage is TRBV4-3 and J usage is TRBJ1-4; TRBD1 is a possible D gene (5 bases). The ends were cut back, 1 base at V and 7 bases at J, with 13 bases in the middle. The CDR3 spans 15 residues. Germline CDR1 is LGHNA and CDR2 is YSLEER. The CDR3 DNA follows: TGCGCCAGCAGCCAAGCCGCAGGGTATGGTGAAAAACTGTTTTTT. As protein: CASSQAAGYGEKLFF.

The table lists this clone with many counts. Other DNA sequences in this specimen translate into the identical CDR3. The chain is built from TRBV19 and TRBJ2-7; TRBD1 is a possible D gene (6 bases). The CDR3 loop spans 13 amino acids. The germline V gene encodes CDR1 LNHDA and CDR2 SQIVND (reference sequence). The V gene lost 5 bases and the J gene lost 1 base, with 9 bases spanning the gap. The chain's CDR3 is CASSPGQSYEQYF. The CDR3 region has the DNA TGTGCCAGTAGTCCAGGACAGTCCTACGAGCAGTACTTC.